This record covers a single T cell receptor (beta chain). Its target is unknown. This sample was taken from a study of identical twins. Study results and limitations: Cord blood beta clonotypes present at high abundance carried fewer insertions; no such pattern appeared in memory repertoires.

Germline V CDR1 and CDR2: SNHLY, FYNNEI. This CDR3 contains 16 residues. V lost 4 bases to trimming and J lost 6 bases, with 19 bases between them. TCRdb re-derived calls from the 5' RACE reads in MiXCR, one entry per CDR3 protein. The repertoire holds 1.5 million to 2 million distinct CDR3 sequences, about 30% seen once, with 0.25% to 0.3% in the top ten. There were only healthy Caucasians among the donors. The receptor comes from a newborn girl in good health. The sample was cord blood. The chain joins TRBV2 to TRBJ2-1, with D possibly being TRBD2 (7 bases). The CDR3 DNA reads TGTGCCAGCAGTGTTGGGGGCGGGAGTTCTGGCAATGAGCAGTTCTTC. Translation: CASSVGGGSSGNEQFF.